Below are 26 T cell receptor beta chains sequenced from a single sample in a study of T cell clones after liver transplantation. Data came from immunoSEQ multiplex PCR; TCRdb stores just in-frame clones and leaves some out. The sample has roughly 80,000 clones, approximately 87% seen once; the top ten hold roughly 2.8%. The specimen comprised CD4+ T cells from blood, sampled at the 22-month timepoint. Receptors originate from a human patient who received a liver transplant. The T cells may come from the graft donor.

The CDR3 sequence: CASSGDWVLNTGELFF. In nucleotides, the CDR3 is TGTGCCAGCAGCGGGGACTGGGTCCTGAACACCGGGGAGCTGTTTTTT. V gene TRBV9 combines with J gene TRBJ2-2; D perhaps matches TRBD2 (6 bases). CDR1 and CDR2 (germline): SGDLS, YYNGEE. The CDR3 is 16 residues long. V shed 3 bases and J shed 1 base, with 13 bases lying between them.

The chain uses TRBV7-9 and TRBJ2-5; 9 nucleotides match TRBD1. The J segment lost 5 bases and the V segment lost 6 bases, leaving 7 bases of the junction unmatched. The CDR3 has 14 amino acids. CDR1 and CDR2 (germline): SEHNR, FQNEAQ (reference sequence). This CDR3 reads CASRKQGAWETQYF. The CDR3 DNA reads TGTGCCAGCAGAAAACAGGGGGCATGGGAGACCCAGTACTTC.

V gene TRBV5-1 combines with J gene TRBJ1-1; D may be TRBD1 (5 bases). The CDR3 contains 16 residues. V lost 4 bases, J lost 3 bases, and 19 bases lay in between. CDR1 and CDR2 from the germline V gene are SGHRS and YFSETQ. The CDR3 DNA is TGCGCCAGCAGCGCCCGGCCGGGGGAGGCGTACACTGAAGCTTTCTTT. Protein sequence: CASSARPGEAYTEAFF.

This clone was recorded a few times. The chain links TRBV7-3 to TRBJ2-3, with D unclear. This CDR3 is built from 14 residues. V lost 5 bases and J 3 bases, leaving 12 bases between the germline ends. Germline lookup yields CDR1 SGHTA and CDR2 FQGTGA. The CDR3 DNA follows: TGTGCCAGCAGCCCCAATGTGGCGACAGATACGCAGTATTTT. Amino acid sequence: CASSPNVATDTQYF. The complete variable domain, with remaining parts taken from reference TRBV7-3 and TRBJ2-3, reads GAGVSQTPSNKVTEKGKYVELRCDPISGHTALYWYRQSLGQGPEFLIYFQGTGAADDSGLPNDRFFAVRPEGSVSTLKIQRTERGDSAVYLCASSPNVATDTQYFGPGTRLTVL.

The chain links TRBV10-3 to TRBJ2-1; no firm D call. Germline CDR1 reads ENHRY; CDR2 reads SYGVKD. CDR3 length equals 13 residues. Trimming shortened V by 0 bases and J by 5 bases, and 5 bases separated the two germline ends. The CDR3 coding sequence is TGTGCCATCAGTGAGTCGAACGACAATGAGCAGTTCTTC. This gives the protein CAISESNDNEQFF.

This clone has a single count. The rearrangement links TRBV5-1 to TRBJ1-4; no clear D. This CDR3 region has 14 residues. The germline V and J ends were trimmed by 4 bases and 0 bases, with 7 bases remaining between them. CDR1 and CDR2 from the germline V gene are SGHRS and YFSETQ. The CDR3 sequence: CASSTLATNEKLFF. The CDR3 coding sequence is TGCGCCAGCAGCACCCTAGCAACTAATGAAAAACTGTTTTTT.

This clone was seen more than once but under ten times. V usage is TRBV6-4 and J usage is TRBJ2-7, with TRBD2 matching over 9 bases. V was clipped by 4 bases and J by 3 bases; unmatched bases: 7. This CDR3 contains 15 residues. The V gene's germline CDR1 is MRHNA and CDR2 SNTAGT. This chain's CDR3 is CASSVAGGANYEQYF. CDR3 in DNA: TGTGCCAGCAGTGTTGCGGGAGGGGCAAACTACGAGCAGTACTTC.

This clone is a singleton in its sample. The rearrangement links TRBV7-3 to TRBJ1-1, with 8 bases aligning to TRBD1. CDR3 length: 14 amino acids. The V segment lost 2 bases and the J segment 4 bases; nucleotides outside the gene matches: 3. Looked up from germline, CDR1 is SGHTA and CDR2 is FQGTGA. The CDR3 sequence: CASSLAGGATEAFF. CDR3 DNA sequence: TGTGCCAGCAGCTTAGCAGGGGGCGCCACTGAAGCTTTCTTT.

J is TRBJ1-6 and V is TRBV7-2; D uncertain. Trimming took off 2 bases at V and 10 bases at J, with 12 bases between the two ends. Germline V gene data show CDR1 as SGHTA and CDR2 as FQGNSA. The CDR3 is 14 residues long. CDR3 DNA sequence: TGTGCCAGCAGCTTAACAGACACTAGATCACCCCTCCACTTT. This encodes CASSLTDTRSPLHF.

This rearrangement joins TRBV10-1 to TRBJ1-5; no reliable D call. V was pared by 8 bases and J by 1 base, with 9 bases between. CDR1 WNHNN and CDR2 SYGVQD come from the germline V gene (reference sequence). CDR3 size: 13 residues. CDR3 region: CASSRRSNQPQHF. CDR3 nucleotide sequence: TGCGCCAGCTCCCGACGGAGCAATCAGCCCCAGCATTTT.

This sequence joins TRBV5-1 and TRBJ2-7; the D is unclear. The V end was cut by 4 bases, the J end by 6 bases, with 14 bases between. This CDR3 comprises 13 residues. Germline-derived CDR1 and CDR2 are SGHRS and YFSETQ. This chain's CDR3 is CASSGFPSTEQYF. For the CDR3, the DNA is TGCGCCAGCAGCGGATTCCCCTCCACCGAGCAGTACTTC.

The chain is built from TRBV19 and TRBJ1-1; D is ambiguous. Trimming cost V 0 bases and J 0 bases, with 2 bases left between them. Looked up from germline, CDR1 is LNHDA and CDR2 is SQIVND (reference sequence). CDR3 length equals 13 residues. The DNA for the CDR3 is TGTGCCAGTAGTATAGAGCTGAACACTGAAGCTTTCTTT. It encodes CASSIELNTEAFF. The variable domain in full, with the rest retrieved from reference TRBV19 and TRBJ1-1, is DGGITQSPKYLFRKEGQNVTLSCEQNLNHDAMYWYRQDPGQGLRLIYYSQIVNDFQKGDIAEGYSVSREKKESFPLTVTSAQKNPTAFYLCASSIELNTEAFFGQGTRLTVV.

This clone was found once. The chain is built from TRBV7-3 and TRBJ2-1, with D perhaps assigned TRBD1 or TRBD2 (6 bases each). Trimming pared 2 bases from V and 4 bases from J, leaving 12 bases between. The length of the CDR3 is 15 residues. Germline CDR1 and CDR2: SGHTA and FQGTGA. CDR3 in amino acids: CASSLGGLRYNEQFF. The DNA of the CDR3 is TGTGCCAGCAGCTTAGGGGGGCTTCGGTACAATGAGCAGTTCTTC.

The V and J genes are TRBV5-1 and TRBJ1-2; TRBD1 agrees at 10 bases. The V and J ends lost 4 bases and 5 bases, in that order; junction bases with no gene match: 2. Germline assignment: CDR1 SGHRS and CDR2 YFSETQ. The CDR3 extends over 13 amino acids. CDR3 nucleotide sequence: TGCGCCAGCAGCCGGGGACAGGGGTATGGCTACACCTTC. Translation gives CASSRGQGYGYTF. The variable domain in full, with the rest retrieved from reference TRBV5-1 and TRBJ1-2, is KAGVTQTPRYLIKTRGQQVTLSCSPISGHRSVSWYQQTPGQGLQFLFEYFSETQRNKGNFPGRFSGRQFSNSRSEMNVSTLELGDSALYLCASSRGQGYGYTFGSGTRLTVV.

The chain links TRBV19 to TRBJ1-2; D is perhaps TRBD1 (5 bases). Germline-derived CDR1 and CDR2 are LNHDA and SQIVND (reference sequence). This CDR3 spans 12 amino acids. V dropped 1 base and J dropped 12 bases, with 12 bases sitting between them. Written as DNA, the CDR3 is TGTGCCAGTAGTATAGTAGACAGCCCGGACACCTTC. As protein: CASSIVDSPDTF.

Only a few counts were recorded for this clone. This sequence joins TRBV7-3 and TRBJ1-2, with 8 bases that match TRBD1. The CDR3 loop spans 13 amino acids. Germline V gene data show CDR1 as SGHTA and CDR2 as FQGTGA. With V trimmed by 3 bases and J by 7 bases, 4 bases remained unmatched. CDR3 residues: CASSLGQARGYTF. In DNA, the CDR3 is TGTGCCAGCAGCTTGGGACAGGCGCGTGGCTACACCTTC.

The V call is TRBV19, the J call TRBJ2-5; D is uncertain. CDR3 length equals 13 residues. Germline values: CDR1 LNHDA, CDR2 SQIVND (reference sequence). Trimming cost V 0 bases and J 3 bases, with 5 bases left between them. The CDR3 sequence: CASSIDPEETQYF. CDR3 sequence (DNA): TGTGCCAGTAGTATAGATCCGGAAGAGACCCAGTACTTC.

The rearrangement links TRBV4-1 to TRBJ2-4; 10 bases match TRBD2. V lost 0 bases and J lost 5; bases outside the gene matches: 7. Germline loops: CDR1 MGHRA, CDR2 YSYEKL. CDR3 length equals 17 residues. The CDR3 DNA sequence: TGCGCCAGCAGCCAAGATCCAGCGGGGGGGGTCCAAAACATTCAGTACTTC. This gives the protein CASSQDPAGGVQNIQYF.

This chain links TRBV28 with TRBJ2-7; 9 bases map to TRBD2. Germline V gene data show CDR1 as MDHEN and CDR2 as SYDVKM. The CDR3 spans 13 residues. J lost 4 bases, V lost 6 bases, and 4 bases had no gene match. CDR3 nucleotide sequence: TGTGCCAGCAGATCTAGCGGGAAATACGAGCAGTACTTC. Protein: CASRSSGKYEQYF. Full variable domain (missing parts from reference TRBV28 and TRBJ2-7): DVKVTQSSRYLVKRTGEKVFLECVQDMDHENMFWYRQDPGLGLRLIYFSYDVKMKEKGDIPEGYSVSREKKERFSLILESASTNQTSMYLCASRSSGKYEQYFGPGTRLTVT.

The V call is TRBV19, the J call TRBJ2-2; a possible D gene is TRBD1 (5 bases). Trimming took off 3 bases at V and 8 bases at J, with 22 bases between the two ends. Germline V gene data show CDR1 as LNHDA and CDR2 as SQIVND (reference sequence). The CDR3 contains 17 residues. The CDR3 protein is CASSIFWGTFVTGELFF. CDR3 coding DNA: TGTGCCAGTAGTATCTTTTGGGGCACGTTTGTAACTGGGGAGCTGTTTTTT. Combining the CDR3 with reference TRBV19 and TRBJ2-2 gives the whole variable domain DGGITQSPKYLFRKEGQNVTLSCEQNLNHDAMYWYRQDPGQGLRLIYYSQIVNDFQKGDIAEGYSVSREKKESFPLTVTSAQKNPTAFYLCASSIFWGTFVTGELFFGEGSRLTVL.

This clone came up a few times. CDR3 in DNA: TGTGCCAGTAGCGGGACAGACCAGCCCCAGCATTTT. Protein product: CASSGTDQPQHF. The chain carries TRBV19 and TRBJ1-5; the match to TRBD1 covers 7 bases. The CDR3 has 12 amino acids. Germline V gives CDR1 LNHDA, CDR2 SQIVND (reference sequence). Germline trimming cut 6 bases from V and 7 bases from J; bases unmatched to any gene: 3.

This clone turned up a few times. This rearrangement joins TRBV5-1 to TRBJ1-5; D not certain. The CDR3 loop spans 15 amino acids. V lost 4 bases and J 6 bases, leaving 17 bases between the germline ends. Germline CDR1 reads SGHRS; CDR2 reads YFSETQ. Here the CDR3 reads CASSPSRGIGQPQHF. In nucleotides, the CDR3 is TGCGCCAGCAGCCCCTCGCGGGGAATCGGTCAGCCCCAGCATTTT.

This chain joins TRBV19 and TRBJ2-2; 8 positions agree with TRBD1. The junction had 12 bases not matched to a gene; V was cut back by 7 bases and J by 5 bases. The CDR3 is 16 residues long. Per germline, CDR1 LNHDA and CDR2 SQIVND (reference sequence). The CDR3 sequence: CASMGPRGRRTGELFF. The CDR3 nucleotides read TGTGCCAGTATGGGCCCCAGGGGGCGCCGAACCGGGGAGCTGTTTTTT.

This clone was observed a handful of times. At one end the junction does not follow the germline gene, possibly because of a read error. As DNA, the CDR3 is TGTGCTAGCAGCTTAGCGGACGGGGCCCCCCATGAGCAGTTCTTC. Its protein is CASSLADGAPHEQFF. The chain carries TRBV7-7 and TRBJ2-1; perhaps TRBD2 as D (6 bases). Germline assignment: CDR1 SSHAT and CDR2 FNYEAQ (reference sequence). The CDR3 sequence is 15 residues long.

J is TRBJ1-3 and V is TRBV5-1, with TRBD1 as a possible D gene (5 bases). The CDR3 is made up of 14 amino acids. Looked up from germline, CDR1 is SGHRS and CDR2 is YFSETQ. Trimming cost V 2 bases and J 6 bases, with 12 bases left between them. The CDR3 DNA is TGCGCCAGCAGCTTCTCCAGGGACCTAAACACCATATATTTT. Its protein is CASSFSRDLNTIYF.

The V and J genes are TRBV7-2 and TRBJ2-5; tentative D call: TRBD2 (7 bases). The germline V gene has CDR1 SGHTA and CDR2 FQGNSA. V was cut by 0 bases and J by 5 bases, with 13 bases left in between. CDR3 length: 15 amino acids. The CDR3 nucleotides are TGTGCCAGCAGCTTAGCGTTGCCGGGGGGCGAGACCCAGTACTTC. Its protein is CASSLALPGGETQYF.